The T cell receptor beta chain under discussion was sequenced for a study of neurological immune-mediated disorders (dated 2019 in TCRdb). Some background on the complete study: Among the approximately 35 multiple sclerosis patients, relapsing-remitting MS was present in some 30 and secondary progressive MS was present in 3. Peripheral blood TCR-beta repertoires from patients with HTLV-I-associated myelopathy (HAM/TSP), patients with multiple sclerosis, and healthy controls were compared in the study using UMI-based sequencing. Longitudinal samples, technical triplicates and paired sorted CD4+ and CD8+ T-cell subsets, alongside PBMC samples, were included among the approximately 100 TCR-beta libraries. The cohort included 60 to 75 subjects: roughly 15 with HAM/TSP, around 34 with multiple sclerosis, and around 20 healthy controls.

The junction shows trimming of 2 bases on V and 5 bases on J, plus 10 bases between the germline ends. Counted from cysteine to phenylalanine, this CDR3 has 14 amino acids. Only the CDR3 DNA is retained, 42 bases long and in frame from the first base. Taken from the germline V gene, the CDR1 and CDR2 loops are SGDLS and YYNGEE. For the unsorted PBMC libraries, 2 million PBMCs were stored in RNAlater at -80 degrees C until RNA extraction and were used to generate the libraries. Multiple sclerosis patients were enrolled in a US clinical protocol evaluating disease progression by magnetic resonance imaging. Peripheral blood was subjected to Ficoll-Hypaque density gradient centrifugation to isolate PBMCs, which were then cryopreserved in liquid nitrogen. Many counts were recorded for this clonotype. It has no known antigen specificity. The record has no base qualities; no much larger clone is one base away.

Broader findings and caveats from the paper: No identical CDR3 amino acid sequences were shared among expanded clones across subjects, suggesting private TCR-beta repertoires in all groups. TCR clonal expansion was greatest in HAM/TSP patients and smallest in MS patients, who ranked below even healthy controls. No association of the MS cluster with clinical or MRI features was observed, and the need for larger cohorts was stated by the authors. Phylogenetic analysis grouped repertoires from 18 of 34 MS patients into a cluster of related CDR3 sequences, suggesting a possible repertoire-level signature.

cDNA synthesis used template-switch 5'RACE with a primer carrying a 10-nucleotide random unique molecular identifier tagging each TCR transcript. Over 160 million TCR-beta sequences, covering 15-18 subjects, were produced in each sequencing run. The RNeasy kit was used for extraction of total RNA. The KAPA Real-time Library Amplification kit was used to amplify TCR-beta VDJ regions with primers for the TCR constant region and the 5'RACE anchor. Sample indexes and Illumina adaptors were added in a first PCR, after which library yield was increased in a second PCR. After purification with Ampure beads, the TCR product of roughly 650 bp was size-selected on a 2% E-gel SizeSelection system. Before pooling, library quality was assessed on a Bioanalyzer, concentration was determined with Qubit, and library quantification was performed with the Kapa Library Quantification kit. Paired-end 2 x 150 bp sequencing of the libraries was performed on an Illumina HiSeq 2500. To increase sequence diversity, roughly 23-30% phiX was spiked into each library pool. On the study's bioinformatics: The UMI-based MiGEC pipeline processed quality-filtered reads and removed over 75% of raw TCR sequences during error correction. VDJ genes were aligned to IMGT germline references, and clonotypes were defined by unique CDR3 amino acid sequence plus V-J genes. Clonal expansion, Shannon diversity and CDR3 relatedness (CalcPairwiseDistances, ClusterSamples) were evaluated with VDJtools, and phylogenetic trees were built with CLCbio workbench. Expanded clones were defined as having at least 8 unique UMIs, based on coefficient-of-variation modelling across technical triplicates. TCRdb passed the public sequencing reads through fastp at Q25 and MiXCR, retaining productive beta sequences. When rows share a CDR3 protein, they turn into one entry using the most common DNA and genes. These V and J calls derive from TCRdb rather than the authors' analysis. A total of 90,000 to 150,000 distinct CDR3 sequences appear in this sample, about 3.4% of them only once. Clones ranked in the top ten supply 1.3% of the sample.

The chain uses TRBV9 and TRBJ1-4; no D segment can be confidently identified. This clonotype was obtained from a woman in her thirties with multiple sclerosis. Source material: PBMCs. The encoded CDR3 is CASSVAQRNEKLFF. In nucleotide form, the sequence is TGTGCCAGCAGCGTTGCACAGCGAAATGAAAAACTGTTTTTT.